The 30 T cell receptor beta chains given below trace back to one sample, sequenced in a study of metastatic and nonmetastatic thyroid tumors. With MiXCR, TCRdb reprocessed the PCR reads. The sample records about 17,000 clones, 25% to 35% being singletons. There were no patients who had received any treatment before thyroid surgery. Sequenced material: tumor tissue. The receptors were gathered from a female donor with papillary thyroid cancer or a benign thyroid nodule (not recorded which). Some clones in this sample may be carry-over from other donors' samples.

J is TRBJ2-1 and V is TRBV6-1, with TRBD2 as a possible D gene (7 bases). V was clipped by 1 base and J by 7 bases, with 14 bases between them. CDR3 size: 15 residues. Germline CDR1 reads MNHNS; CDR2 reads SASEGT. The CDR3 sequence: CASSEDVGGANEQFF. DNA of the CDR3: TGTGCCAGCAGTGAAGACGTAGGGGGGGCAAATGAGCAGTTCTTC.

In its sample, this clone was seen many times. The genes are TRBV10-1 and TRBJ1-2; 12 nucleotides line up with TRBD1. The CDR3 length is 13 residues. The V and J ends lost 6 bases and 7 bases, in that order; junction bases with no gene match: 3. Germline V gene sequence: CDR1 WNHNN, CDR2 SYGVQD (reference sequence). The CDR3 sequence: CASRGQGASGYTF. DNA for the CDR3: TGCGCCAGCAGGGGACAGGGGGCATCTGGCTACACCTTC.

This clone was found a few times. The chain combines TRBV6-5 with TRBJ1-2; D uncertain. This CDR3 has 12 amino acids. Trimming pared 2 bases from V and 2 bases from J, leaving 3 bases between. CDR1 and CDR2 from the germline V gene are MNHEY and SVGAGI. This CDR3 is CASSYGNYGYTF. CDR3 DNA sequence: TGTGCCAGCAGTTACGGGAACTATGGCTACACCTTC.

This clone was recorded many times. The sample contains more than one DNA sequence encoding this CDR3. This chain links TRBV20-1 with TRBJ2-7; 8 bases align to TRBD2. Germline V gives CDR1 DFQATT, CDR2 SNEGSKA (reference sequence). The J segment lost 4 bases and the V segment lost 4 bases, leaving 6 bases of the junction unmatched. This CDR3 region has 13 residues. CDR3 DNA: TGCAGTGCTACGGGAGGGCCCAAGTACGAGCAGTACTTC. The encoded protein is CSATGGPKYEQYF.

This clone was seen many times. This chain links TRBV5-1 with TRBJ2-3; D ambiguous. The CDR3 is 12 amino acids. V dropped 7 bases and J dropped 3 bases, with 9 bases sitting between them. Germline CDR1 reads SGHRS; CDR2 reads YFSETQ. The CDR3, as DNA: TGCGCCAGCGCTGCGGAGACAGATACGCAGTATTTT. Protein sequence: CASAAETDTQYF. The variable domain in full, with the rest retrieved from reference TRBV5-1 and TRBJ2-3, is KAGVTQTPRYLIKTRGQQVTLSCSPISGHRSVSWYQQTPGQGLQFLFEYFSETQRNKGNFPGRFSGRQFSNSRSEMNVSTLELGDSALYLCASAAETDTQYFGPGTRLTVL.

The chain uses TRBV6-2 or TRBV6-3 and TRBJ2-7; TRBD1 aligns across 7 bases. From germline, CDR1 is MNHEY and CDR2 SVGEGT. The length of the CDR3 is 15 residues. J gave up 3 bases and V 4 bases, and 9 bases lay outside the gene matches. The CDR3 here is CASSWTGGQYYEQYF. DNA of the CDR3: TGTGCCAGCAGTTGGACAGGAGGACAGTACTACGAGCAGTACTTC.

This clone was seen a few times. The CDR3 loop is CASSRTSGSADEQFF. CDR3 DNA sequence: TGTGCCAGTAGTAGGACTAGCGGGAGTGCCGATGAGCAGTTCTTC. The J gene is TRBJ2-1, the V gene TRBV19, with 13 bases fitting TRBD2. This CDR3 region has 15 residues. Trimming removed 4 bases from V and 8 bases from J; junction bases left unmatched: 5. CDR1 LNHDA and CDR2 SQIVND come from the germline V gene (reference sequence).

V usage is TRBV18 and J usage is TRBJ2-7; TRBD2 aligns across 9 bases. CDR1 and CDR2 from the germline V gene are KGHSH and LQKENI. CDR3 length: 15 residues. Trimming at V came to 0 bases and at J to 9 bases, leaving 9 bases not matched to a gene. DNA of the CDR3: TGTGCCAGCTCACCACCGAGAATAGCGGGAGTAGTGCAGTACTTC. Protein product: CASSPPRIAGVVQYF.

This clone is medium-sized by share. The chain is built from TRBV28 and TRBJ1-1; 8 positions match TRBD1. The germline CDR1 and CDR2 sequences are MDHEN and SYDVKM. Losses at the gene ends were 5 bases for V and 4 bases for J; bases not matched to a gene: 6. The CDR3 has 14 amino acids. The chain's CDR3 is CASSAPQGATEAFF. The DNA of the CDR3 is TGTGCCAGCAGTGCGCCTCAGGGGGCCACTGAAGCTTTCTTT.

This clone is categorized as medium-sized. This sequence joins TRBV20-1 and TRBJ1-5, with 8 bases aligning to TRBD1. Germline CDR1 is DFQATT and CDR2 is SNEGSKA (reference sequence). The trim removed 2 bases at V and 6 bases at J, leaving 3 bases unmatched. CDR3 size: 13 residues. The CDR3 region has the DNA TGCAGTGCTAGACAGGGGGCCAGTCAGCCCCAGCATTTT. Protein product: CSARQGASQPQHF.

This clone was found a few times. The genes are TRBV3-1 and TRBJ2-7; 12 positions agree with TRBD1. The germline V gene has CDR1 LGHDT and CDR2 YNNKEL (reference sequence). The length of the CDR3 is 13 residues. Germline trimming cut 5 bases from V and 9 bases from J; bases unmatched to any gene: 5. The CDR3 DNA sequence: TGTGCCAGCAGCATGGGACAGGGGGCATTGCAGTACTTC. This sequence encodes CASSMGQGALQYF.

CDR3 coding DNA: TGTGCCAGCAGCCAAGTCTCGAGGGCCCAGTACTTC. It is translated as CASSQVSRAQYF. This chain uses TRBV3-1 with TRBJ2-5; D perhaps matches TRBD2 (5 bases). The V gene's germline CDR1 is LGHDT and CDR2 YNNKEL (reference sequence). This CDR3 has 12 residues. V was clipped by 1 base and J by 9 bases, with 9 bases between them.

At least ten counts were recorded for this clone. This chain connects TRBV5-6 to TRBJ2-5, with D tentatively TRBD1 or TRBD2 (5 bases each). The V gene's germline CDR1 is SGHDT and CDR2 YYEEEE. V lost 1 base, J lost 5 bases, and 9 bases lay in between. This CDR3 spans 13 amino acids. CDR3: CASSLYEGETQYF. The CDR3 bases are TGTGCCAGCAGCTTGTATGAGGGGGAGACCCAGTACTTC.

The chain joins TRBV9 to TRBJ2-5, with 7 nucleotides matching TRBD1. J gave up 1 base and V 3 bases, and 3 bases lay outside the gene matches. CDR1 is SGDLS and CDR2 is YYNGEE in the germline V gene. The CDR3 is 14 amino acids. CDR3 in amino acids: CASSGRQGQETQYF. The CDR3 DNA reads TGTGCCAGCAGCGGACGACAGGGCCAAGAGACCCAGTACTTC.

This clone has more than one count but fewer than ten. The gene calls are TRBV7-9 and TRBJ2-7; D not certain. Germline CDR1 is SEHNR and CDR2 is FQNEAQ (reference sequence). V lost 6 bases and J 3 bases, leaving 6 bases between the germline ends. This CDR3 region has 11 residues. As DNA, the CDR3 is TGTGCCAGCAGTCCTGACTACGAGCAGTACTTC. Residues: CASSPDYEQYF.

The J gene is TRBJ2-7, the V gene TRBV11-2; 10 bases match TRBD2. V shed 3 bases, J shed 3 bases, and the junction held 5 bases outside the gene matches. The CDR3 spans 15 residues. The germline gives CDR1 SGHAT, CDR2 FQNNGV. CDR3 DNA: TGTGCCAGCAGCTTGTCTAGCGGGGGATTCTACGAGCAGTACTTC. Translated: CASSLSSGGFYEQYF.

This clone came up a few times. This sequence joins TRBV6-1 and TRBJ2-7; a weak D match, TRBD1 (6 bases). With 7 bases removed from V and 2 bases from J, the gap between germline ends came to 12 bases. Germline V gene sequence: CDR1 MNHNS, CDR2 SASEGT. The CDR3 is 13 residues long. CDR3 sequence: CASKGQKTYEQYF. CDR3 DNA sequence: TGTGCCAGCAAAGGACAGAAGACCTACGAGCAGTACTTC.

This clone was detected only a few times. Possible read error: a much larger clone is one base away. The genes are TRBV24-1 and TRBJ2-1; D gene uncertain. Germline CDR1 reads KGHDR; CDR2 reads SFDVKD. The ends were cut back, 5 bases at V and 10 bases at J, with 14 bases in the middle. The CDR3 sequence is 13 residues long. CDR3 protein: CATSAQVWSEQFF. CDR3 DNA: TGTGCCACCAGTGCCCAGGTTTGGAGCGAGCAGTTCTTC.

This clone was observed a few times. The chain joins TRBV6-1 to TRBJ1-1; D may be TRBD1 (5 bases). V lost 6 bases, J lost 1 base, and 9 bases lay in between. This CDR3 is 13 amino acids long. The germline gives CDR1 MNHNS, CDR2 SASEGT. The CDR3 region has the DNA TGTGCCAGCAGCTATGGGGGGAACACTGAAGCTTTCTTT. Its translation: CASSYGGNTEAFF.

CDR3 nucleotides: TGTGCCAGCAGTGAAGAAATACAGGGGGCATACGAGCAGTACTTC. Protein: CASSEEIQGAYEQYF. The chain combines TRBV6-1 with TRBJ2-7; 9 nucleotides agree with TRBD1. V was pared by 1 base and J by 4 bases, with 5 bases of the junction left unmatched. There are 15 residues in the CDR3. The germline gives CDR1 MNHNS, CDR2 SASEGT.

Relative to its sample, this clone is medium-sized. The chain recombines TRBV25-1 with TRBJ2-3; 15 bases align to TRBD2. Germline-derived CDR1 and CDR2 are MGHDK and SYGVNS. J gave up 0 bases and V 3 bases, and 4 bases lay outside the gene matches. This CDR3 spans 18 amino acids. The CDR3 loop is CASSEGLAGGASTDTQYF. CDR3 DNA: TGTGCCAGCAGTGAGGGACTAGCGGGGGGAGCTAGCACAGATACGCAGTATTTT.

Only one count was recorded for this clone. The germline gene is not matched at one end of the junction; a read error may be the cause. The chain couples TRBV11-2 to TRBJ2-2; 7 bases agree with TRBD1. The CDR3 extends over 16 amino acids. Germline assignment: CDR1 SGHAT and CDR2 FQNNGV. Written as DNA, the CDR3 is TGTGCCAGCAGGTCCAGTGGCAGGGGGAACGCCGGGGAGCTGTTTTTT. Protein product: CASRSSGRGNAGELFF.

The V call is TRBV2, the J call TRBJ2-7; 11 nucleotides line up with TRBD1. V was pared by 5 bases and J by 3 bases, with 6 bases of the junction left unmatched. This CDR3 has 15 residues. Germline V lookup: CDR1 SNHLY, CDR2 FYNNEI. The CDR3: CASSPDRGRIYEQYF. DNA for the CDR3: TGTGCCAGCAGTCCGGACAGGGGGCGAATCTACGAGCAGTACTTC.

In its sample, this clone was seen many times. The chain carries TRBV11-2 and TRBJ2-7; D is tentatively TRBD1 or TRBD2 (6 bases each). From germline, CDR1 is SGHAT and CDR2 FQNNGV. The ends were cut back, 11 bases at V and 2 bases at J, with 13 bases in the middle. The CDR3 contains 12 residues. The CDR3 sequence: CASGGQAYEQYF. CDR3 nucleotide sequence: TGTGCCTCTGGGGGGCAGGCCTACGAGCAGTACTTC.

The chain couples TRBV4-1 to TRBJ2-2; tentatively, D is TRBD2 (6 bases). Germline V gene lookup returns CDR1 MGHRA and CDR2 YSYEKL. The CDR3 covers 16 residues. Trimming removed 2 bases from V and 0 bases from J, with 10 bases in between. As DNA, the CDR3 is TGCGCCAGCAGCCAATTCGGCGGGACGAACACCGGGGAGCTGTTTTTT. Residues: CASSQFGGTNTGELFF.

The chain is built from TRBV7-2 and TRBJ2-5, with a tentative D call TRBD2 (6 bases). CDR1 SGHTA and CDR2 FQGNSA come from the germline V gene. The V and J ends lost 7 bases and 5 bases respectively, with 20 bases between them. The CDR3 contains 15 residues. The CDR3 DNA sequence: TGTGCCAGCACCGACGGGGCGGGATGGCAGGAGACCCAGTACTTC. It specifies CASTDGAGWQETQYF.

This clone was counted a few times. The chain recombines TRBV19 with TRBJ1-5, with D hard to call. V was pared by 9 bases and J by 0 bases, with 6 bases between. The length of the CDR3 is 12 residues. From germline, CDR1 is LNHDA and CDR2 SQIVND (reference sequence). The CDR3 spells CASCYSNQPQHF. The CDR3 DNA reads TGTGCCAGCTGCTATAGCAATCAGCCCCAGCATTTT. The whole variable domain, filled in from reference TRBV19 and TRBJ1-5, reads DGGITQSPKYLFRKEGQNVTLSCEQNLNHDAMYWYRQDPGQGLRLIYYSQIVNDFQKGDIAEGYSVSREKKESFPLTVTSAQKNPTAFYLCASCYSNQPQHFGDGTRLSIL.

The chain is built from TRBV7-2 and TRBJ2-1; weak D call: TRBD2 (5 bases). This CDR3 is 12 amino acids long. V was clipped by 5 bases and J by 9 bases, with 11 bases between them. The V gene's germline CDR1 is SGHTA and CDR2 FQGNSA. The CDR3 DNA sequence: TGTGCCAGCAGCCGAAGGGAGAGTGAGCAGTTCTTC. Its translation: CASSRRESEQFF.

V usage is TRBV6-2 or TRBV6-3 and J usage is TRBJ1-1, with 7 bases matching TRBD1. Trimming took 8 bases from V and 0 from J; bases not matched to a gene: 3. Germline V lookup: CDR1 MNHEY, CDR2 SVGEGT. The CDR3 sequence is 13 residues long. CDR3 amino acids: CASLTGMNTEAFF. The CDR3 DNA sequence: TGTGCCAGCTTGACAGGGATGAACACTGAAGCTTTCTTT.

This clone was seen a handful of times. CDR3 nucleotide sequence: TGTGCCAGCAGCATACAGGGATTTTCGAACTATGGCTACACCTTC. Amino acid sequence: CASSIQGFSNYGYTF. This sequence joins TRBV6-1 and TRBJ1-2; the D gene is possibly TRBD1 (6 bases). CDR3 size: 15 residues. V lost 6 bases and J 2 bases, leaving 16 bases between the germline ends. CDR1 and CDR2 (germline): MNHNS, SASEGT.